This T cell receptor (beta chain) is from a study of blood T cell repertoires in COVID-19 (dated by TCRdb to between 2020 and 2021). With respect to the entire study: Samples covering the acute and convalescent phases of COVID-19 were provided by collaborators in the United States, Italy and Spain. The prospective study material was composed of cDNA or gDNA derived from T cells, B-cell-depleted T cells, or PBMCs. Deeply sampled blood TCRbeta repertoires from subjects exposed to, actively infected with, or recovered from COVID-19 were included in the dataset. The repertoires were made available in a free public database intended to serve as a resource for research on the immune response to SARS-CoV-2. The samples were drawn from two sources: the first 160 participants of the ongoing ImmuneRACE study, and 1,000 to 1,500 subjects contributed by 6 global collaborators. A de-identified subject ID, COVID-19 status, age in years and sex were almost always included in the sample metadata. HLA class I and class II types, where available, came from metadata supplied by the sample provider rather than from assay-based typing.

The immunoSEQ Assay, a bias-controlled multiplex PCR, was used to amplify TCRbeta CDR3 regions from genomic DNA. The paper's data handling went like this. Within the assay, amplification of reference gene primers was used to estimate how many nucleated cells each sample contained. To quantify the absolute abundance of each unique TCRbeta CDR3 rearrangement, sequence reads were collapsed and filtered. For each sample, productive Simpson clonality was calculated by taking the square root of Simpson's diversity index across productive rearrangements. TCRdb obtained this table from immuneACCESS and retained in-frame rearrangements with V and J assigned. These tables miss some clones; where compared with another copy, unresolved V genes account for less than half of the shortfall, and the remainder is unexplained. The V and J calls and clone size come from that table; D and trimming were worked out from the DNA. The sample data list 250,000 to 350,000 clones, and roughly nine tenths of these were observed just once. Jointly, the top ten make up around 2.9% of the sample.

Beyond this particular receptor, the publication reports: The amount of clinical and demographic metadata varied by source and participant and was provided uncurated.

Participants in the prospective study were enrolled through a virtual design, were aged roughly 18 to 90 years, and lived in 24 United States geographic areas. To assign participants to cohorts, the prospective study relied on clinical history that participants themselves reported in a screening survey and a study questionnaire. For ImmuneRACE Cohort 3, a participant was defined as recovered based on two consecutive negative NP/OP PCR tests, clearance by a healthcare professional, or resolution of symptoms. Each participant in the prospective study had whole blood, serum and a nasopharyngeal or oropharyngeal swab collected by mobile phlebotomists. Participants in the prospective study had the option to provide additional blood draws and questionnaires over a roughly two-month period. Before DNA extraction, blood samples from the prospective study were shipped at room temperature or frozen. Points on this clone: Its specific antigen is unknown. No much larger clone is present one base from it, and per-base qualities are unavailable.

Here V drops 2 bases and J drops 6 bases, and the junction holds 8 bases not matched to any gene. From its cysteine to its phenylalanine, the CDR3 spans 16 amino acids. Only CDR3 DNA is held: 48 bases, read in frame from base 1. From a lookup of the germline V gene (reference sequence), CDR1 and CDR2 are LNHDA and SQIVND. The rearrangement joined TRBV19 to TRBJ2-3; 10 bases in the junction line up with TRBD2. This clonotype originated in a woman between 45 and 60 years old who had recovered from COVID-19. The sequenced sample consisted of PBMCs or T cells enriched from blood (not recorded which). The CDR3 amino acid sequence is: CASSIYLAGAGDTQYF. Read as DNA, the sequence is TGTGCCAGTAGTATATACCTAGCGGGAGCAGGGGATACGCAGTATTTT.